This T cell receptor beta chain was recorded in a study of a mutant IDH1 vaccine in newly diagnosed glioma. Overall study context: Patients under treatment included about 62% males and about 38% females and had a mean age of around 37 years. Patients had received radiotherapy, temozolomide, or both previously, most receiving both.

V trimming: 4 bases; J trimming: 8 bases; junction bases outside the gene matches: 6. Germline values: CDR1 WNHNN, CDR2 SYGVQD (reference sequence). CDR3 length equals 13 residues. Sequencing was performed with immunoSEQ multiplex PCR; in TCRdb, only in-frame clones are kept and a portion is missing. The table lists approximately 100,000 clones, 85% to 90% of them singletons. Documented time point: baseline, week 1 (first vaccination visit). Specified treatment: pre-vaccination baseline after standard-of-care therapy. This clonotype was obtained from a woman between 50 and 59 years old with glioma. Sequencing was performed on PBMCs, taken from a glioma patient treated with radiotherapy, temozolomide or both. The V and J genes are TRBV10-1 and TRBJ1-1; TRBD1 matches 8 bases. The chain's CDR3 is CASSAIRQGEAFF. The CDR3 region has the DNA TGCGCCAGCAGTGCCATCCGACAGGGGGAAGCTTTCTTT.